The 8 T cell receptor beta chains below all came from one sample that was sequenced in a study of blood T cell repertoires in COVID-19. Clones were sequenced by immunoSEQ multiplex PCR, and TCRdb holds only the in-frame ones, with some missing. The table includes 250,000 to 300,000 clones, approximately 86% detected once. The specimen sequenced was peripheral blood. These receptors were collected from a woman aged 50 to 60 who had recovered from COVID-19.

The chain carries TRBV4-2 and TRBJ1-2, with a possible D match to TRBD1 (6 bases). The CDR3 consists of 16 residues. The V gene lost 0 bases and the J gene lost 0 bases, with 11 bases spanning the gap. Germline CDR1 is LGHNA and CDR2 is YNFKEQ. CDR3 DNA sequence: TGTGCCAGCAGCCAAGAGGGGGCAGGGTCTAACTATGGCTACACCTTC. Protein sequence: CASSQEGAGSNYGYTF.

The rearrangement joins TRBV2 to TRBJ2-7; 12 nucleotides align to TRBD2. This CDR3 spans 19 amino acids. V lost 0 bases and J lost 4; bases outside the gene matches: 13. Per germline, CDR1 SNHLY and CDR2 FYNNEI. The CDR3 DNA reads TGTGCCAGCAGTGAAGCTATGACTAGCGGGGGTTTATTCAGATACGAGCAGTACTTC. Amino acids: CASSEAMTSGGLFRYEQYF.

This clone was seen only once. The rearrangement joins TRBV6-5 to TRBJ2-7, with 10 nucleotides matching TRBD1. Per the germline V gene, CDR1 is MNHEY and CDR2 is SVGAGI. This CDR3 is 15 amino acids long. Unmatched junction bases numbered 6, after V lost 4 bases and J lost 3 bases. CDR3 in amino acids: CASSSRDRGVYEQYF. Here the CDR3 DNA reads TGTGCCAGCAGTTCCCGGGACAGGGGAGTCTACGAGCAGTACTTC.

The J gene is TRBJ2-7, the V gene TRBV9, with 10 bases matching TRBD2. The germline V gene encodes CDR1 SGDLS and CDR2 YYNGEE. The CDR3 runs 15 residues. Unmatched junction bases numbered 5, after V lost 0 bases and J lost 5 bases. The CDR3 protein is CASSVEAGGGNEQYF. In DNA form, the CDR3 reads TGTGCCAGCAGCGTAGAAGCGGGAGGGGGCAACGAGCAGTACTTC.

This clone was seen a few times. The chain uses TRBV4-1 and TRBJ1-1, with a possible D match to TRBD1 (5 bases). This CDR3 comprises 14 residues. The V and J ends lost 2 bases and 1 base respectively, with 8 bases between them. CDR1 is MGHRA and CDR2 is YSYEKL in the germline V gene. CDR3 coding DNA: TGCGCCAGCAGCCAACCCGACAGGAACACTGAAGCTTTCTTT. Translation gives CASSQPDRNTEAFF.

Written as DNA, the CDR3 is TGTGCCAGCAGCTTGAACAGGGGAAAATTTTATACTAATGAAAAACTGTTTTTT. Protein product: CASSLNRGKFYTNEKLFF. The chain links TRBV5-6 to TRBJ1-4; 7 nucleotides agree with TRBD1. The CDR3 is 18 residues long. V dropped 1 base and J dropped 2; count of bases not matched to a gene: 11. CDR1 is SGHDT and CDR2 is YYEEEE in the germline V gene.

This chain links TRBV28 with TRBJ2-7; TRBD2 matches at 11 bases. CDR1 is MDHEN and CDR2 is SYDVKM in the germline V gene. The CDR3 runs to 16 residues. The ends lost 4 bases at V and 4 bases at J; junction bases unmatched: 9. The CDR3 DNA follows: TGTGCCAGCAGTTCCCAACTAGCGGGAGTTCGTTACGAGCAGTACTTC. Its translation: CASSSQLAGVRYEQYF.

V is TRBV2 and J is TRBJ1-1; D not certain. Germline lookup yields CDR1 SNHLY and CDR2 FYNNEI. V lost 2 bases and J 4 bases, leaving 8 bases between the germline ends. The CDR3 covers 13 residues. The CDR3 region is CASSEKEGTEAFF. The CDR3 nucleotides are TGTGCCAGCAGTGAAAAGGAGGGCACTGAAGCTTTCTTT.